The source of this TCR beta chain is a study of T cell responses to AZD1222 COVID-19 vaccine. The data were produced by immunoSEQ multiplex PCR, yet TCRdb's version contains in-frame clones alone and is incomplete. The profile shows around 220,000 clones, 94% of them singletons. V shed 4 bases and J 7 bases; nucleotides not matched to a gene: 12. This CDR3 comprises 16 residues. In germline, CDR1 is SGHTA, CDR2 FQGTGA. The source is an adult who received the MenACWY meningococcal vaccine as a control. The starting material was peripheral blood, obtained 28 days after the second dose of the MenACWY control vaccine. The rearrangement joins TRBV7-3 to TRBJ2-1; 8 bases map to TRBD2. CDR3 in amino acids: CASSSPHSGAGNEQFF. The CDR3 region has the DNA TGTGCCAGCAGCTCCCCGCATAGCGGGGCGGGGAATGAGCAGTTCTTC.